The next 9 T cell receptor beta chains were all read from a single sample in a study of CD8+ T cells in alopecia areata. Specified treatment: oral pan-JAK inhibitor, 5-10 mg twice daily. Reverse transcription of extracted RNA yielded cDNA, which provided the sequencing template. Produced via immunoSEQ multiplex PCR; TCRdb's table is partial and in-frame only. The table lists some 190,000 clones, 51% of them singletons. The material sequenced was CD8+ T cells sorted from blood, taken around week 54, from a patient treated with tofacitinib. The receptors stem from a human donor with alopecia areata.

This clone was found a few times. The rearrangement uses TRBV10-3 and TRBJ1-2; TRBD1 matches 8 bases. CDR1 and CDR2 from the germline V gene are ENHRY and SYGVKD. This CDR3 has 15 amino acids. The J segment lost 5 bases and the V segment lost 0 bases, leaving 5 bases of the junction unmatched. DNA of the CDR3: TGTGCCATCAGTGAGTCTATCGACAGGGGATATGGCTACACCTTC. Translated: CAISESIDRGYGYTF.

This chain connects TRBV5-6 to TRBJ2-1, with D perhaps assigned TRBD1 or TRBD2 (5 bases each). This CDR3 region has 14 residues. Germline CDR1 reads SGHDT; CDR2 reads YYEEEE. Between the trimmed V and J ends, which lost 0 bases and 8 bases, there was a span of 12 bases. The CDR3 reads CASSLAGTLHEQFF. Here the CDR3 DNA reads TGTGCCAGCAGCTTGGCCGGGACCTTACATGAGCAGTTCTTC.

The rearrangement links TRBV5-1 to TRBJ1-1; D remains ambiguous. The length of the CDR3 is 14 residues. Per germline, CDR1 SGHRS and CDR2 YFSETQ. V shed 1 base and J shed 2 bases, with 9 bases lying between them. Here the CDR3 DNA reads TGCGCCAGCAGCTTGAGGGCACCCAACACTGAAGCTTTCTTT. It specifies CASSLRAPNTEAFF.

There are a few counts of this clone. The chain has TRBV7-8 and TRBJ2-3; D unresolved. Trimming removed 1 base from V and 0 bases from J, with 8 bases in between. This CDR3 region has 15 residues. CDR1 and CDR2 (germline): SGHVS, FQNEAQ. CDR3 nucleotides: TGTGCCAGCAGCTTAGGTTACGCTAGCACAGATACGCAGTATTTT. This sequence encodes CASSLGYASTDTQYF.

The genes are TRBV5-6 and TRBJ2-5; D not certain. CDR1 is SGHDT and CDR2 is YYEEEE in the germline V gene. V was trimmed by 4 bases and J by 3 bases, leaving 10 bases between them. The CDR3 spans 13 residues. Here the CDR3 DNA reads TGTGCCAGCAGCCTCGACTTGGAAGAGACCCAGTACTTC. Protein product: CASSLDLEETQYF.

This clone was recorded a few times. This chain uses TRBV7-9 with TRBJ2-7; TRBD1 agrees at 7 bases. The CDR3 has 14 residues. From germline, CDR1 is SEHNR and CDR2 FQNEAQ (reference sequence). Trimming took 5 bases from V and 3 from J; bases not matched to a gene: 7. This chain's CDR3 is CASSDRQGIYEQYF. The DNA of the CDR3 is TGTGCCAGCAGCGACCGACAGGGAATCTACGAGCAGTACTTC.

In its sample, this clone was seen many times. The same CDR3 can be traced to other DNA sequences in this sample. This chain connects TRBV5-1 to TRBJ2-7, with 9 bases that match TRBD1. Germline V CDR1 and CDR2: SGHRS, YFSETQ. The ends lost 2 bases at V and 5 bases at J; junction bases unmatched: 8. CDR3 length: 15 residues. The CDR3 sequence: CASSLTGGSGDEQYF. CDR3 nucleotide sequence: TGCGCCAGCAGCTTAACAGGGGGCTCCGGGGACGAGCAGTACTTC. The full variable domain, in which reference TRBV5-1 and TRBJ2-7 provide the parts outside the CDR3, is KAGVTQTPRYLIKTRGQQVTLSCSPISGHRSVSWYQQTPGQGLQFLFEYFSETQRNKGNFPGRFSGRQFSNSRSEMNVSTLELGDSALYLCASSLTGGSGDEQYFGPGTRLTVT.

The chain has TRBV25-1 and TRBJ2-1; TRBD1 matches 10 bases. V dropped 8 bases and J dropped 7; count of bases not matched to a gene: 8. This CDR3 has 14 residues. Germline V gene data show CDR1 as MGHDK and CDR2 as SYGVNS. CDR3 sequence: CASGWGQGLNEQFF. CDR3 nucleotide sequence: TGTGCCAGCGGATGGGGACAGGGGCTGAATGAGCAGTTCTTC.

The V gene is TRBV6-1, the J gene TRBJ2-2, with a weak D call TRBD2 (5 bases). The germline V and J ends were trimmed by 0 bases and 1 base, with 9 bases remaining between them. The germline V gene has CDR1 MNHNS and CDR2 SASEGT. This CDR3 spans 16 amino acids. CDR3 sequence (DNA): TGTGCCAGCAGTGAAGCAGCGGACCTGAACACCGGGGAGCTGTTTTTT. It specifies CASSEAADLNTGELFF.